The text below deals with one T cell receptor (beta chain). This sample is part of a study of blood T cell repertoires in COVID-19. Only in-frame clones appear in the TCRdb table, and some are missing; sequencing was by immunoSEQ multiplex PCR. This table has under 300,000 clones, about four fifths appearing once. The trim removed 5 bases at V and 7 bases at J, leaving 9 bases unmatched. The CDR3 sequence is 15 residues long. CDR1 and CDR2 (germline): MDHEN, SYDVKM. Specimen: peripheral blood. This chain connects TRBV28 to TRBJ1-2; TRBD1 aligns across 11 bases. This receptor was taken from a man aged 25-40 years who had recovered from COVID-19. The CDR3 sequence: CASSQGQGAQVGYTF. The DNA of the CDR3 is TGTGCCAGCAGTCAAGGACAGGGGGCGCAAGTTGGCTACACCTTC.